The 22 T cell receptor beta chains below come from one sample, sequenced in a study of blood T cells in healthy people across ages. Primers used in a second PCR of roughly 7 to 12 cycles were a sample-barcoded 5' primer and a J-beta primer mix. A single record per CDR3 protein comes from TCRdb applying MiXCR to the 5' RACE reads. The sample includes 650,000 to 800,000 distinct CDR3 sequences, under 55% seen only once; the top ten take roughly 18%. Sequencing was performed on blood. The source of these receptors is a man aged 60 to 75 in good health.

The chain uses TRBV2 and TRBJ2-4, with D hard to call. V was cut by 5 bases and J by 15 bases, with 20 bases left in between. The CDR3 covers 13 residues. In germline, CDR1 is SNHLY, CDR2 FYNNEI. The CDR3 bases are TGTGCCAGCAGTTATGGCTCGCCCCTAGTAATGTACTTC. Translated, it gives CASSYGSPLVMYF.

The chain recombines TRBV5-1 with TRBJ1-2; 9 positions agree with TRBD1. CDR3 length equals 16 residues. V lost 3 bases to trimming and J lost 2 bases; unmatched junction nucleotides: 8. The germline gives CDR1 SGHRS, CDR2 YFSETQ. In DNA, the CDR3 is TGCGCCAGCAGCTACGTCGAGGGACAGGGAAACTATGGCTACACCTTC. Residues: CASSYVEGQGNYGYTF.

The chain couples TRBV5-6 to TRBJ2-3; D is perhaps TRBD1 or TRBD2 (6 bases each). The germline V and J ends were trimmed by 5 bases and 3 bases, with 19 bases remaining between them. Germline-derived CDR1 and CDR2 are SGHDT and YYEEEE. The CDR3 contains 16 residues. CDR3 DNA: TGTGCCAGCAGTCCGGGGTGGGGGGCCCGGACAGATACGCAGTATTTT. As protein: CASSPGWGARTDTQYF.

The rearrangement uses TRBV10-3 and TRBJ2-5, with TRBD2 matching over 9 bases. CDR3 length: 13 amino acids. V lost 5 bases and J lost 4; bases outside the gene matches: 2. Looked up from germline, CDR1 is ENHRY and CDR2 is SYGVKD. For the CDR3, the DNA is TGTGCCATCAGTCTAGCGGGGACAGAGACCCAGTACTTC. Its protein product is CAISLAGTETQYF.

Worth noting for this clonotype: The germline gene is not matched at one end of the junction; a read error may be the cause. The chain joins TRBV20-1 to TRBJ2-3, with D possibly being TRBD1 (6 bases). Looked up from germline, CDR1 is DFQATT and CDR2 is SNEGSKA (reference sequence). This CDR3 is 16 amino acids long. The DNA for the CDR3 is TGCAGTGCTGCAGGCGAGGGGACACCTAGCATAGATACGCAGTATTTT. It translates to CSAAGEGTPSIDTQYF.

The CDR3, as DNA: TGCAGTGCTAGACGGGACACCGAACTGCAGTTCTTC. Translation: CSARRDTELQFF. The chain couples TRBV20-1 to TRBJ2-1; D may be TRBD1 (6 bases). The CDR3 totals 12 residues. CDR1 is DFQATT and CDR2 is SNEGSKA in the germline V gene (reference sequence). The V end lost 2 bases, the J end lost 12 bases, and 14 bases lay between the germline ends.

This clonotype was counted a few times. The chain couples TRBV11-3 to TRBJ2-1, with 8 nucleotides matching TRBD2. Germline trimming cut 1 base from V and 6 bases from J; bases unmatched to any gene: 11. The CDR3 runs 17 residues. From germline, CDR1 is SGHNT and CDR2 YENEEA. CDR3 protein: CASSLGVLTGGSNEQFF. The CDR3 DNA follows: TGTGCCAGCAGCTTAGGGGTTCTAACGGGGGGGAGCAATGAGCAGTTCTTC.

The chain couples TRBV10-3 to TRBJ2-1, with 13 bases matching TRBD2. This CDR3 has 18 amino acids. Germline lookup yields CDR1 ENHRY and CDR2 SYGVKD. The trim removed 4 bases at V and 0 bases at J, leaving 6 bases unmatched. As DNA, the CDR3 is TGTGCCATCAGTGGCGGACTAGCGGGGGTCAGCTCCTACAATGAGCAGTTCTTC. Its translation: CAISGGLAGVSSYNEQFF.

The chain carries TRBV28 and TRBJ2-1; TRBD1 matches 8 bases. CDR1 is MDHEN and CDR2 is SYDVKM in the germline V gene. J gave up 13 bases and V 10 bases, and 15 bases lay outside the gene matches. The length of the CDR3 is 13 residues. The CDR3 loop is CATMDRVRETQFF. CDR3 in DNA: TGTGCCACCATGGACAGGGTTCGGGAGACCCAGTTCTTC.

The chain employs TRBV11-3 and TRBJ2-1; maybe TRBD1 (5 bases). Germline loops: CDR1 SGHNT, CDR2 YENEEA. The CDR3 loop spans 13 amino acids. V was clipped by 6 bases and J by 5 bases, with 11 bases between them. The CDR3 here is CASRRTPNNEQFF. CDR3 coding DNA: TGTGCCAGCAGGCGGACACCGAACAATGAGCAGTTCTTC.

The J gene is TRBJ1-1, the V gene TRBV14; 8 bases are shared with TRBD1. V shed 1 base, J shed 1 base, and the junction held 8 bases outside the gene matches. The germline gives CDR1 SGHDN, CDR2 FVKESK. The CDR3 contains 17 residues. The CDR3 nucleotides are TGTGCCAGCAGCCAAGGAGACAGGGGCGGAACGAACACTGAAGCTTTCTTT. Its protein is CASSQGDRGGTNTEAFF.

DNA of the CDR3: TGTGCTAGTGGAACGGAACAGTCCCCCCCGCGGGGCTACACCTTC. Its protein product is CASGTEQSPPRGYTF. The chain is built from TRBV12-5 and TRBJ1-2; unclear D gene. The length of the CDR3 is 15 residues. CDR1 is LGHNT and CDR2 is FRNRAP in the germline V gene. Trimming removed 6 bases from V and 8 bases from J, with 22 bases in between.

The CDR3 region is CASSVDSRGGREKLFF. CDR3 coding DNA: TGTGCCAGCAGCGTGGACAGTAGAGGGGGAAGGGAAAAACTGTTTTTT. The chain has TRBV9 and TRBJ1-4; the D gene is possibly TRBD1 (6 bases). This CDR3 is 16 amino acids long. In germline, CDR1 is SGDLS, CDR2 YYNGEE. V lost 2 bases to trimming and J lost 8 bases, with 19 bases between them.

This clonotype was recorded many times. The chain joins TRBV9 to TRBJ1-2; D possibly corresponds to TRBD1 (5 bases). The V gene's germline CDR1 is SGDLS and CDR2 YYNGEE. The length of the CDR3 is 16 residues. The V end was cut by 4 bases, the J end by 1 base, with 17 bases between. CDR3 in amino acids: CASSPETGGFNYGYTF. CDR3 nucleotide sequence: TGTGCCAGCAGCCCCGAAACGGGGGGTTTTAACTATGGCTACACCTTC.

V and J are TRBV29-1 and TRBJ2-1; D uncertain. This CDR3 region has 14 residues. V lost 7 bases to trimming and J lost 2 bases, with 15 bases between them. The V gene's germline CDR1 is SQVTM and CDR2 ANQGSEA. The chain's CDR3 is CSAPLSGTYNEQFF. CDR3 in DNA: TGCAGCGCCCCCCTGAGTGGTACCTACAATGAGCAGTTCTTC.

In its sample, this clonotype was seen a few times. The chain recombines TRBV20-1 with TRBJ2-3, with D perhaps matching TRBD2 (5 bases). Germline CDR1 DFQATT, CDR2 SNEGSKA (reference sequence). Trimming took 4 bases from V and 0 from J, leaving 17 bases between them. This CDR3 is built from 16 residues. The CDR3 protein is CSATPGYEISTDTQYF. CDR3 nucleotides: TGCAGTGCTACACCGGGGTACGAAATTAGCACAGATACGCAGTATTTT.

This clonotype was found a few times. CDR3 DNA sequence: TGTGCCAGCAGCCCTACAGGGTTTCGGGAGACCCAGTACTTC. It specifies CASSPTGFRETQYF. The rearrangement links TRBV5-6 to TRBJ2-5, with a possible D match to TRBD1 (6 bases). The V and J ends lost 4 bases and 5 bases respectively, with 15 bases between them. Germline V gene lookup returns CDR1 SGHDT and CDR2 YYEEEE. The CDR3 spans 14 residues.

This clonotype appeared once. CDR3 bases: TGTGCCATCAGTGAAGGCCCGGCGGGCACAGATACGCAGTATTTT. Translation gives CAISEGPAGTDTQYF. The chain links TRBV10-3 to TRBJ2-3, with D uncertain. The CDR3 is 15 residues long. Germline V lookup: CDR1 ENHRY, CDR2 SYGVKD. V lost 3 bases and J 1 base, leaving 11 bases between the germline ends.

J is TRBJ2-3 and V is TRBV9; weak D call: TRBD1 (6 bases). The CDR3 loop spans 15 amino acids. Deletions cut 0 bases from V and 6 bases from J, with 14 bases between. Germline V gene sequence: CDR1 SGDLS, CDR2 YYNGEE. As DNA, the CDR3 is TGTGCCAGCAGCGTAGATGGGGCCCAGGGGGATACGCAGTATTTT. This gives the protein CASSVDGAQGDTQYF.

The chain carries TRBV7-2 and TRBJ2-5, with 7 positions matching TRBD2. The DNA end favors TRBJ2-7, so the J call may be wrong. The CDR3 runs 16 residues. Germline V gene data show CDR1 as SGHTA and CDR2 as FQGNSA. The CDR3 DNA is TGTGCCAGCAGCCCGAAGGGGACTACACAAGCCTACGAGCAGTACTTC. Translating it yields CASSPKGTTQAYEQYF.

The V and J genes are TRBV6-5 and TRBJ2-7; the D call may be TRBD1 or TRBD2 (5 bases each). V lost 6 bases, J lost 4 bases, and 10 bases lay in between. CDR1 is MNHEY and CDR2 is SVGAGI in the germline V gene. CDR3 length equals 12 residues. The DNA of the CDR3 is TGTGCCAGCAGGGGACGGGATTACGAGCAGTACTTC. Translating gives CASRGRDYEQYF.

This clonotype came up a few times. The chain uses TRBV7-2 and TRBJ1-6, with a weak D call TRBD1 (6 bases). Germline V gene lookup returns CDR1 SGHTA and CDR2 FQGNSA. Trimming pared 5 bases from V and 10 bases from J, leaving 9 bases between. The CDR3 is 12 amino acids. The CDR3 DNA follows: TGTGCCAGCAGCAGGACAGAATCACCCCTCCACTTT. This sequence encodes CASSRTESPLHF.